These 4 T cell receptor beta chains were all obtained from the same sample, sequenced in a study of shared T cell receptors in the human thymus. The table came from immunoSEQ multiplex PCR; TCRdb's copy has only in-frame clones and leaves some out. Of hundreds of thousands of clones listed, 95% are singletons. The sample comprised thymocytes. The receptors were gathered from a human donor.

The chain has TRBV27 and TRBJ1-5; D possibly corresponds to TRBD1 (6 bases). This CDR3 is 15 amino acids long. CDR1 and CDR2 (germline): MNHEY, SMNVEV (reference sequence). V was cut by 6 bases and J by 4 bases, with 16 bases left in between. CDR3 in amino acids: CASRPTGLGNQPQHF. The CDR3 DNA sequence: TGTGCCAGCAGGCCGACAGGACTCGGGAATCAGCCCCAGCATTTT.

The chain has TRBV14 and TRBJ1-1; D call uncertain. Germline CDR1 and CDR2: SGHDN and FVKESK. The ends were cut back, 0 bases at V and 7 bases at J, with 15 bases in the middle. CDR3 size: 15 residues. The CDR3 protein is CASSQEGRSANEAFF. As DNA, the CDR3 is TGTGCCAGCAGCCAAGAGGGCAGGTCAGCGAATGAAGCTTTCTTT.

Remarks on this clone: This same CDR3 is encoded by further DNA sequences in the sample. CDR3: CASSPGTDTQYF. CDR3 in DNA: TGTGCCAGCAGCCCGGGGACAGATACGCAGTATTTT. J is TRBJ2-3 and V is TRBV7-6; D is possibly TRBD2 (5 bases). The germline V gene encodes CDR1 SGHVS and CDR2 FNYEAQ. CDR3 size: 12 residues. Trimming shortened V by 5 bases and J by 3 bases, and 6 bases separated the two germline ends.

In regard to this clone: The junction departs from the called germline gene at one end, perhaps through a read error. The chain recombines TRBV7-9 with TRBJ2-5; D tentatively reads TRBD1 or TRBD2 (5 bases each). Germline CDR1 reads SEHNR; CDR2 reads FQNEAQ (reference sequence). This CDR3 is 12 amino acids long. The DNA of the CDR3 is TGTGCCAGCAGCTTAGGGGACGGGTTTAAGGACTTC. This sequence encodes CASSLGDGFKDF. Supplemented by reference TRBV7-9 and TRBJ2-5, the full variable domain reads DTGVSQNPRHKITKRGQNVTFRCDPISEHNRLYWYRQTLGQGPEFLTYFQNEAQLEKSRLLSDRFSAERPKGSFSTLEIQRTEQGDSAMYLCASSLGDGFKDFGPGTRLLVL.